Sequencing of this T cell receptor (beta chain) was carried out in a study of neurological immune-mediated disorders. Study observations and caveats: Patients with HTLV-1-associated myelopathy showed the most TCR clonal expansion. Those with multiple sclerosis showed the least, falling below healthy controls.

Germline lookup yields CDR1 SQVTM and CDR2 ANQGSEA. V was pared by 5 bases and J by 4 bases, with 21 bases between. The CDR3 has 16 residues. Libraries used 2 million unsorted PBMCs kept frozen in RNAlater. 5'RACE employing 10-nucleotide random UMIs yielded the cDNA. TCRdb re-called the 5' RACE reads with MiXCR, one entry per CDR3 protein. Of about 36,000 distinct CDR3 sequences detected, around 10% appear once; the ten largest clones hold approximately 6.3%. With respect to this clonotype: Antigen: not known.

The sample taken for sequencing was PBMCs. The chain combines TRBV29-1 with TRBJ2-4, with D maybe TRBD1 (7 bases). This receptor was obtained from a woman younger than 45 with HTLV-1-associated myelopathy (HAM/TSP). Here the CDR3 reads CSVWSDRVLAKNIQYF. DNA for the CDR3: TGCAGCGTTTGGTCCGACAGGGTACTAGCTAAAAACATTCAGTACTTC.